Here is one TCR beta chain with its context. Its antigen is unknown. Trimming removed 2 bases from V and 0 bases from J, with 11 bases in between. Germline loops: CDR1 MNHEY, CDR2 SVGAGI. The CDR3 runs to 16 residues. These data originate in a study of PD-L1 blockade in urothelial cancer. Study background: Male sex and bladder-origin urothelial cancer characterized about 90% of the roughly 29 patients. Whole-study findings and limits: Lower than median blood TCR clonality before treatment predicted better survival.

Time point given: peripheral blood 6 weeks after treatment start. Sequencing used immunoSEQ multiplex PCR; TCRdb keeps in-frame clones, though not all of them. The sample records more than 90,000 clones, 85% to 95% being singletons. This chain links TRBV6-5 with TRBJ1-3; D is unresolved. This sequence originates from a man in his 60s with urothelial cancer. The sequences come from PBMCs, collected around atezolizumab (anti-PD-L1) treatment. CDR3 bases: TGTGCCAGCAGTTACGTTGCGGAGAGCTCTGGAAACACCATATATTTT. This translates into CASSYVAESSGNTIYF.